The rows below give T cell receptor beta chains drawn from one sample of a study of blood T cells in healthy people across ages. TCRdb passed the 5' RACE reads through MiXCR, listing each CDR3 protein once. The sample holds approximately 670,000 distinct CDR3 sequences, 40% to 45% seen once. Sequencing input: blood. The receptors were sampled from a man at least 80 years old in good health. Both conserved end residues are part of each CDR3. The D gene is left open where the match is weak. For some rows the clone size is stated as once, few or many, or as a class when expanded; others skip it.

v_gene,d_gene,abundance,j_gene,CDR3nt,CDR3aa
TRBV7-2,TRBD2,many,TRBJ2-5,TGTGCCAGCAGCTTAGCGGGACTAGCGACATCAGGAGAGACCCAGTACTTC,CASSLAGLATSGETQYF
TRBV2,NA,few,TRBJ2-5,TGTGCCAGCAACTCGGGGAACACCCAAGAGACCCAGTACTTC,CASNSGNTQETQYF
TRBV2,NA,many,TRBJ2-3,TGTGCCAGCAATCGGGCGGCAGATACGCAGTATTTT,CASNRAADTQYF
TRBV6-2/TRBV6-3,TRBD2,NA,TRBJ2-1,TGTGCCAGCAGACGCGGACTAGCGGAAAATGAGCAGTTCTTC,CASRRGLAENEQFF
TRBV6-2/TRBV6-3,TRBD1,NA,TRBJ1-2,TGTGCCAGCGCTGGGGACAGGGGGCTCTATGGCTACACCTTC,CASAGDRGLYGYTF
TRBV10-3,TRBD2,NA,TRBJ2-7,TGTGCCATCAGTGAGTCGACACTAGCGGGGGCGAGCTCCTACAATGAGCAGTACTTC,CAISESTLAGASSYNEQYF
TRBV27,TRBD1,few,TRBJ2-3,TGTGCCAGCTGTAGGGACAGAAGCACAGATACGCAGTATTTT,CASCRDRSTDTQYF
TRBV7-2,NA,few,TRBJ1-2,TGTGCCAGCACTCCCACATTGGGCTATGGCTACACCTTC,CASTPTLGYGYTF
TRBV7-2,TRBD2,NA,TRBJ2-3,TGTGCCAGCAGCTTAAGTAGCGGGAGGGCAGATACGCAGTATTTT,CASSLSSGRADTQYF
TRBV6-2/TRBV6-3,NA,once,TRBJ1-2,TGTGCCAGCAGTCGGGAGCAGGACTGTGGCTACACCTTC,CASSREQDCGYTF
TRBV20-1,NA,few,TRBJ1-2,TGCAGTGCTAGAGAGTGGCCTGCCAACTATGGCTACACCTTC,CSAREWPANYGYTF
TRBV12-3/TRBV12-4,NA,NA,TRBJ2-1,TGTGCCAGCAGCTCACCCCCGGGGGCCATCTACAATGAGCAGTTCTTC,CASSSPPGAIYNEQFF
TRBV4-1,NA,NA,TRBJ1-1,TGCGCCAGCAGCCATAACACTGAAGCTTTCTTT,CASSHNTEAFF
TRBV4-1,NA,NA,TRBJ2-2,TGCGCCAGCAGCCAAGTCCTCTCATGGCTCACCGGGGAGCTGTTTTTT,CASSQVLSWLTGELFF
TRBV12-5,TRBD1,NA,TRBJ2-1,TGTGCTAGTGGTTTGGCTGGGGGACAGGGGAGAGGTGAGCAGTTCTTC,CASGLAGGQGRGEQFF
TRBV5-4,NA,NA,TRBJ2-5,TGTGCCAGCAGTCGGGACATAAGGACGAATGAGCAGTACTTC,CASSRDIRTNEQYF
TRBV2,TRBD2,NA,TRBJ2-1,TGTGCCAGCATCCCTACTAGCGTCTCCTACAATGAGCAGTTCTTC,CASIPTSVSYNEQFF
TRBV20-1,TRBD2,few,TRBJ2-7,TGCAGTGCTAGAGTTGGACTAGCGACGCGCGAGCAGTACTTC,CSARVGLATREQYF
TRBV7-2,TRBD1,few,TRBJ2-7,TGTGCCAGCAGCTCGGGACAGGGATACAACTACGAGCAGTACTTC,CASSSGQGYNYEQYF
TRBV10-3,NA,NA,TRBJ1-2,TGTGCCATCAGTGAGTCAGTTAACTATGGCTACACCTTC,CAISESVNYGYTF
TRBV7-2,TRBD2,NA,TRBJ2-1,TGTGCCAGCAGCTCCCTTGGGGTAGCGGGTGAGCAGTTCTTC,CASSSLGVAGEQFF
TRBV6-5,NA,NA,TRBJ1-1,TGTGCCAGCAGGTCCCTTCCATACACTGAAGCTTTCTTT,CASRSLPYTEAFF
TRBV20-1,TRBD2,few,TRBJ2-1,TGCAGTGCTAGAGATAGCGGGAGTACTAATGAGCAGTTCTTC,CSARDSGSTNEQFF
TRBV7-2,TRBD2,NA,TRBJ2-1,TGTGCCAGCAGCCTTCAGACTAGCGGGAGGGCCAGGGAGCAGTTCTTC,CASSLQTSGRAREQFF
TRBV28,NA,NA,TRBJ2-5,TGTGCCAGCAGTTTTTTGGGGCCTGGGAAAGAGACCCAGTACTTC,CASSFLGPGKETQYF
TRBV6-2/TRBV6-3,TRBD2,few,TRBJ2-1,TGTGCCAGCAGTCCCACTAGCGGGGGAACTAATGAGCAGTTCTTC,CASSPTSGGTNEQFF
TRBV5-5,NA,NA,TRBJ1-5,TGTGCCAGCAGCCCGGGAGACCTCTATCAGCCCCAGCATTTT,CASSPGDLYQPQHF
TRBV5-1,NA,NA,TRBJ2-7,TGCGCCAGCAGCTTGGACGTTTCGGACAACGAGCAGTACTTC,CASSLDVSDNEQYF
TRBV13,NA,NA,TRBJ2-1,TGTGCCAGCAGCTTAGCTAGAGGGGTTGTCGATGAGCAGTTCTTC,CASSLARGVVDEQFF
TRBV9,NA,NA,TRBJ2-1,TGTGCCAGCAGCCCCCTCTTGGGGGGAGACAATGAGCAGTTCTTC,CASSPLLGGDNEQFF
TRBV10-3,TRBD1,NA,TRBJ2-7,TGTGCCATCAGTGAAGACAGGGTTTCCCACGAGCAGTACTTC,CAISEDRVSHEQYF
TRBV6-5,NA,few,TRBJ2-4,TGTGCCACCACAACTCCCGGTCTAGCCAAAAACATTCAGTACTTC,CATTTPGLAKNIQYF
TRBV29-1,NA,once,TRBJ2-7,TGCAGCGTTGAAGAGGTGCAGGGGCCACTGCGCGAGCAGTACTTC,CSVEEVQGPLREQYF
TRBV7-8,NA,NA,TRBJ1-2,TGTGCCAGCAGCTTAGCTCCAGGACGATCTAACTATGGCTACACCTTC,CASSLAPGRSNYGYTF
TRBV29-1,TRBD1,many,TRBJ1-2,TGCAGCGTGCCTGGACAGGGGCGGGCCTATGGCTACACCTTC,CSVPGQGRAYGYTF
TRBV25-1,NA,NA,TRBJ1-1,TGTGCCAGCAGAGAACGGGGGCAGGAAGCTTTCTTT,CASRERGQEAFF
TRBV11-2,NA,many,TRBJ2-5,TGTGCCAGCAGCCCCCCGGGAGAGACCCAGTACTTC,CASSPPGETQYF
TRBV4-2,NA,NA,TRBJ2-3,TGTGCCAGCAGCCAAGAAAACTCGGGAGATACGCAGTATTTT,CASSQENSGDTQYF
TRBV7-2,TRBD2,NA,TRBJ2-5,TGTGCCAGCAGCTTATCGACTAGCGGGAAGCCTCTGTACTTC,CASSLSTSGKPLYF
TRBV6-1,TRBD1,NA,TRBJ2-3,TGTGCCACCGGACAGGGGGAGAGTGATACGCAGTATTTT,CATGQGESDTQYF
TRBV24-1,TRBD1,few,TRBJ2-7,TGTGCCACCGGACAGGGTTACGAGCAGTACTTC,CATGQGYEQYF
TRBV6-2/TRBV6-3,NA,few,TRBJ1-2,TGTGCCAGCAGTTCGACAGAAATCTATGGCTACACCTTC,CASSSTEIYGYTF
TRBV5-1,NA,NA,TRBJ2-1,TGCGCCAGCAGCTTGAGAAGGGGAGAGGACAATGAGCAGTTCTTC,CASSLRRGEDNEQFF
TRBV9,NA,few,TRBJ2-1,TGTGCCAGCAGCGTTTCCAATGAGCAGTTCTTC,CASSVSNEQFF
TRBV20-1,NA,NA,TRBJ1-2,TGCAGTGCTAGAGAGCCGCAAAACGCCTATGGCTACACCTTC,CSAREPQNAYGYTF
TRBV6-1,NA,NA,TRBJ2-7,TGTGCCAGCCTTTCCATGGACATCTTTTCCTACGAGCAGTACTTC,CASLSMDIFSYEQYF
TRBV28,NA,NA,TRBJ2-1,TGTGCCAGCACCCTACTAGGAGGGTACAATGAGCAGTCCTTC,CASTLLGGYNEQSF
TRBV27,TRBD2,few,TRBJ2-1,TGTGCCAGTAAACTAGCGCTCGCCTACAATGAGCAGTTCTTC,CASKLALAYNEQFF
TRBV12-3/TRBV12-4,TRBD2,NA,TRBJ2-3,TGTGCCAGCAGACAAGCGGGGGGTTCAGATACGCAGTATTTT,CASRQAGGSDTQYF
TRBV7-6,NA,NA,TRBJ2-7,TGTGCCAGCAGCTTAGCGTCCAGCGCCGAGCAGTACTTC,CASSLASSAEQYF
TRBV4-3,NA,NA,TRBJ1-2,TGCGCCAGCAGCGAACCGGGACTTGGTGGTGGCTACACCTTC,CASSEPGLGGGYTF
TRBV10-3,NA,NA,TRBJ2-3,TGTGCCATCAGTGAGTCGCCCGGACAGAACACAGATACGCAGTATTTT,CAISESPGQNTDTQYF
TRBV3-1,TRBD1,NA,TRBJ1-2,TGTGCCAGCAGCCCCCAGGGGGGGAATTTTGGCTACACCTTC,CASSPQGGNFGYTF
TRBV2,NA,NA,TRBJ1-1,TGTGCCAGGGGGGGGACGACTGAAGCTTTCTTT,CARGGTTEAFF
TRBV6-2/TRBV6-3,NA,NA,TRBJ2-5,TGCGCCAGCAGCCGATCAGAGACCCAGTACTTC,CASSRSETQYF